What follows is one T cell receptor beta chain and its context. No antigen is known for it. This specimen belongs to a study of graft-versus-host responses after intestinal transplantation. Study information: Every recipient underwent anti-thymocyte globulin induction, then tacrolimus and steroids for roughly three years. Study-level points and caveats: Some patients had graft-donor T cell macrochimerism, and their allografts showed high graft-versus-host to host-versus-graft clonal ratios.

V lost 3 bases and J lost 4; bases outside the gene matches: 6. Per germline, CDR1 SGHNT and CDR2 YYREEE (reference sequence). The CDR3 totals 15 residues. Clones were read by immunoSEQ multiplex PCR, and TCRdb kept only the in-frame ones, dropping some. The sample records tens of thousands of clones, approximately 90% being singletons. The specimen comprised unstimulated CD8+ T cells sorted from spleen or lymph node cells, sampled before intestinal transplant. The clonotype originates from a human donor who received an intestinal transplant. The chain carries TRBV5-4 and TRBJ2-5; the match to TRBD2 covers 10 bases. CDR3 sequence (DNA): TGTGCCAGCAGCTACGGGACTAGCGTCACAGAGACCCAGTACTTC. It is translated as CASSYGTSVTETQYF.